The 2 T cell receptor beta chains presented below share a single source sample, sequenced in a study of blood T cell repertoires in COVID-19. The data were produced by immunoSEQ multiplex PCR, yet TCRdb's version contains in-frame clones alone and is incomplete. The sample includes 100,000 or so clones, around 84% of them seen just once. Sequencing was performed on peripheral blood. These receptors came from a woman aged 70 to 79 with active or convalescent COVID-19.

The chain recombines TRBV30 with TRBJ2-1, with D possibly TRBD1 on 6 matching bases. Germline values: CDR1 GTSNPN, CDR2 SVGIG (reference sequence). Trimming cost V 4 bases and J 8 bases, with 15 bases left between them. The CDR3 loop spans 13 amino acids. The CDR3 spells CAWTPTGLYEQFF. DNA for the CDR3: TGTGCCTGGACCCCGACAGGTCTCTATGAGCAGTTCTTC.

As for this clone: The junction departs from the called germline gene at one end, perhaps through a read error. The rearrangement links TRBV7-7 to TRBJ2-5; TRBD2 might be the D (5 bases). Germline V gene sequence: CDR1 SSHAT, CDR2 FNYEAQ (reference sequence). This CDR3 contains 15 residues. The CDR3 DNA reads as TGTGCTAGCAGCTTAGTGCCGGGCCAGCGGGAGACCCAGTACTTC. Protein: CASSLVPGQRETQYF.